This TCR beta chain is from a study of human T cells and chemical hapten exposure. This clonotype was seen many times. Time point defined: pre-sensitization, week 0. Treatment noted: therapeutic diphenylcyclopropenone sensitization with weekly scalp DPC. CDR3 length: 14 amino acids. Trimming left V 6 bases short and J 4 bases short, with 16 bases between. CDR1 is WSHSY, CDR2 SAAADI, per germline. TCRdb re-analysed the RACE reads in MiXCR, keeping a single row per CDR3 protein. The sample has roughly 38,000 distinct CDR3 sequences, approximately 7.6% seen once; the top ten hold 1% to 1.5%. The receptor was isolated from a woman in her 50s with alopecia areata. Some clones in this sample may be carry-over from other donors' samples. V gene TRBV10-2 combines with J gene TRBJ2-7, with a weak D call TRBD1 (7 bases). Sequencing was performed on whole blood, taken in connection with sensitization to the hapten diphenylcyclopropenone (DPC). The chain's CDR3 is CASRSQGTGYEQYF. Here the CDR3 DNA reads TGCGCCAGCAGGTCACAGGGGACTGGATACGAGCAGTACTTC.